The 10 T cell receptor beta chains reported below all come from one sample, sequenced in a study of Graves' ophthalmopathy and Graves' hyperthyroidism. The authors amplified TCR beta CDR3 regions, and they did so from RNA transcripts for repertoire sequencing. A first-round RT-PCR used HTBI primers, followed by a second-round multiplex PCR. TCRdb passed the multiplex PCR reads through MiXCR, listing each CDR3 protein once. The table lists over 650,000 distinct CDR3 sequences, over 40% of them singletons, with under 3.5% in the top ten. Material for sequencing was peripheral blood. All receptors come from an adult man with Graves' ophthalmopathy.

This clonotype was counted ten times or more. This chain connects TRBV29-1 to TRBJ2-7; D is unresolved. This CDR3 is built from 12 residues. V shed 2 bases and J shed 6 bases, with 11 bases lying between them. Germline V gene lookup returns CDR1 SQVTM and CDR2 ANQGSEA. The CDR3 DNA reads TGCAGCGTTGAAATAGTAGGTGGCGAGCAGTACTTC. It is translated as CSVEIVGGEQYF.

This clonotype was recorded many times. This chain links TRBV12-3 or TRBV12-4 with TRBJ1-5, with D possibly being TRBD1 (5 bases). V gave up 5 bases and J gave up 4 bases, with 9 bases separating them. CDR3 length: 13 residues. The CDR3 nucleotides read TGTGCCAGCAGTGTACAGGAGAATCAGCCCCAGCATTTT. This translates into CASSVQENQPQHF.

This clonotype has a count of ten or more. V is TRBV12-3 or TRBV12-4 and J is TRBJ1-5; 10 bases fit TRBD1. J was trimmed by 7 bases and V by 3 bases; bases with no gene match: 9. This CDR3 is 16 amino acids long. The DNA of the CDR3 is TGTGCCAGCAGTTTGGGGACAGGGGCCAAGGGACAGCCCCAGCATTTT. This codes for CASSLGTGAKGQPQHF.

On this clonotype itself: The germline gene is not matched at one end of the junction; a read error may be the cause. CDR3 in amino acids: CACSAGQHGYTF. The DNA of the CDR3 is TGTGCCTGCAGTGCTGGACAGCATGGCTACACCTTC. The V gene is TRBV2, the J gene TRBJ1-2, with a tentative D call TRBD1 (6 bases). The germline CDR1 and CDR2 sequences are SNHLY and FYNNEI. This CDR3 is built from 12 residues.

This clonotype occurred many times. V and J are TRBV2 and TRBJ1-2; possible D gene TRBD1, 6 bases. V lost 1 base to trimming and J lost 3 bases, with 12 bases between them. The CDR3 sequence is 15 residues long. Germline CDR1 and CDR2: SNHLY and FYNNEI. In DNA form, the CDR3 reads TGTGCCAGCAGTGAAGGCACAGGGTCTCACTATGGCTACACCTTC. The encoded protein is CASSEGTGSHYGYTF. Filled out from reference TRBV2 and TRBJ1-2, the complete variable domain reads EPEVTQTPSHQVTQMGQEVILRCVPISNHLYFYWYRQILGQKVEFLVSFYNNEISEKSEIFDDQFSVERPDGSNFTLKIRSTKLEDSAMYFCASSEGTGSHYGYTFGSGTRLTVV.

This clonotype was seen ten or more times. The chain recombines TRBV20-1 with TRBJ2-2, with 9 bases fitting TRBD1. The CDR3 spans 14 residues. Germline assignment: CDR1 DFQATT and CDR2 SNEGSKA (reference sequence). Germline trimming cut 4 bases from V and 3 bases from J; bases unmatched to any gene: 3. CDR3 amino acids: CSANRGRDTGELFF. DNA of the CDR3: TGCAGTGCTAACAGGGGGCGCGACACCGGGGAGCTGTTTTTT.

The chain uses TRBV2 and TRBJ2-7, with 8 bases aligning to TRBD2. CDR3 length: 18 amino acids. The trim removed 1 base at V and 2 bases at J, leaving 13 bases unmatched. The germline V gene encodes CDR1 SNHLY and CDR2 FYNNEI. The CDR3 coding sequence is TGTGCCAGCAGTGAAGTCGGTAGCGGGATTACCCGAGCCTACGAGCAGTACTTC. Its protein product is CASSEVGSGITRAYEQYF.

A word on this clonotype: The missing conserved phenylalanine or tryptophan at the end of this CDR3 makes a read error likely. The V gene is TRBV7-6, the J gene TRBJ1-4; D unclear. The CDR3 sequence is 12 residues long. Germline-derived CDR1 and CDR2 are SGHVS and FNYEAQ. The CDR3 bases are TGTGTCAGCAGCTCAGCTAATGAAAAACTGTTTTTA. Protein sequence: CVSSSANEKLFL.

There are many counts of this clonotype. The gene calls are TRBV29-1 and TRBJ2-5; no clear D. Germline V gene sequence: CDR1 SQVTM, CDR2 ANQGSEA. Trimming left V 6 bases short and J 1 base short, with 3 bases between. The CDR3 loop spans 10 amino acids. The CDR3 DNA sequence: TGCAGCGTACTCCAAGAGACCCAGTACTTC. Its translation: CSVLQETQYF.

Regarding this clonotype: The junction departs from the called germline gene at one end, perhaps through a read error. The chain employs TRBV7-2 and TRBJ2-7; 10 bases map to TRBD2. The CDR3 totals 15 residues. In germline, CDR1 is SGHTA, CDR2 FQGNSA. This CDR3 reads CANSFLAGENYEQYF. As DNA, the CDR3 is TGTGCCAACAGCTTCCTAGCGGGAGAAAACTACGAGCAGTACTTC.